This T cell receptor beta chain was sequenced in a study of T cells in localized non-small cell lung cancer. Study results and caveats: As only one tumor region underwent sequencing, heterogeneity remains possible. Uninvolved adjacent lung showed the highest T cell clonality, exceeding tumor. Overall survival was longer when the density of T cells in the blood was higher. Appearing in adjacent lung were a median roughly 60 of the top 100 tumor clones.

The protocol was immunoSEQ multiplex PCR, while the TCRdb copy is restricted to in-frame clones and leaves out a portion. The profile covers about 26,000 clones, with 82% appearing a single time and 4.1% taken by the ten largest. The table lists this clone with a few counts. The antigen is unknown. Sample: peripheral blood, taken before any cancer treatment. The receptor comes from a woman aged 40-70 years with stage I lung adenocarcinoma.

DNA for the CDR3: TGTGCCAGCAGCTTGGCGGCGGGGGGGCAAAATACGCAGTATTTT. This gives the protein CASSLAAGGQNTQYF. The chain combines TRBV5-4 with TRBJ2-3, with 9 nucleotides matching TRBD2. Trimming removed 0 bases from V and 7 bases from J; junction bases left unmatched: 6. This CDR3 has 15 residues. Germline V CDR1 and CDR2: SGHNT, YYREEE (reference sequence).